This TCR beta chain emerged from a study of control samples from healthy donors and cancer patients. Clones were sequenced by immunoSEQ multiplex PCR, and TCRdb holds only the in-frame ones, with some missing. The data hold around 150,000 clones, with 85% to 95% observed a single time. This CDR3 is 13 amino acids long. Germline V gene sequence: CDR1 SGDLS, CDR2 YYNGEE. Trimming removed 1 base at V and 4 bases at J, with 7 bases between. The chain recombines TRBV9 with TRBJ2-3; D call uncertain. Sequencing input: blood. This TCR was sampled from a woman between 40 and 50 years old in good health. The CDR3: CASSVWDSDTQYF. The CDR3 nucleotides are TGTGCCAGCAGCGTATGGGATTCAGATACGCAGTATTTT.